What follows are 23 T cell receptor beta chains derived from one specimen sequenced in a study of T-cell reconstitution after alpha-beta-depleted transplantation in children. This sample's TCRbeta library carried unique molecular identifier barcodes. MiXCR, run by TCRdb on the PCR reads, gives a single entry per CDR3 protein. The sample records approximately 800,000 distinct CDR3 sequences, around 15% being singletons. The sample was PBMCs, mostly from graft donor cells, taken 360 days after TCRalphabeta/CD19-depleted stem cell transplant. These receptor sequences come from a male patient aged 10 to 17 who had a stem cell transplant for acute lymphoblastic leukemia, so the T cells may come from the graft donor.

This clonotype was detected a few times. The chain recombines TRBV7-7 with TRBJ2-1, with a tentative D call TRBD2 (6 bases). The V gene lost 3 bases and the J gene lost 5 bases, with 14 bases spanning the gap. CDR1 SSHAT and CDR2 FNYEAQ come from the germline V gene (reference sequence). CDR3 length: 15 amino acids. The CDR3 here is CASSLGSGTNNEQFF. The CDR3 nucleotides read TGTGCCAGCAGCTTGGGTAGCGGAACGAACAATGAGCAGTTCTTC.

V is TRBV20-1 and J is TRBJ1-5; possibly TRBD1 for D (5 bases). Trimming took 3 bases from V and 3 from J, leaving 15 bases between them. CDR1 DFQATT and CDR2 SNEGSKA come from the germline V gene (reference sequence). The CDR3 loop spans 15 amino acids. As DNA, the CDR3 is TGCAGTGCTAGGGGACGGGGATCTCCCAATCAGCCCCAGCATTTT. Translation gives CSARGRGSPNQPQHF.

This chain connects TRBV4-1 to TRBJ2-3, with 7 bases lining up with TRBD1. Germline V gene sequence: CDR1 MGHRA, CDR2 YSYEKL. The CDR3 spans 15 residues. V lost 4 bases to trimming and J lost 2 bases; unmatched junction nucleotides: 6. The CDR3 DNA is TGCGCCAGCAGCCGGGGGACAGCCCCCACAGATACGCAGTATTTT. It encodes CASSRGTAPTDTQYF.

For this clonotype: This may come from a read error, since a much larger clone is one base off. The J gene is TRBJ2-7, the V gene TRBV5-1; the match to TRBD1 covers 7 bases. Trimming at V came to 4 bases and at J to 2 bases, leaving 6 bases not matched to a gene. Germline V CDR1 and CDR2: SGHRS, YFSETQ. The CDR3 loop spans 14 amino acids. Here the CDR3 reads CASSPGTAPYEQYF. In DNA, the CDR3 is TGCGCCAGCAGCCCCGGGACAGCCCCCTACGAGCAGTACTTC.

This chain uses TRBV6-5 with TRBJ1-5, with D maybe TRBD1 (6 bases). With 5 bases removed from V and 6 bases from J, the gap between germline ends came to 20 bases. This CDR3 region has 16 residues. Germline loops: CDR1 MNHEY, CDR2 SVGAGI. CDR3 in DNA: TGTGCCAGCAGTCCTTCCGGGACACCGAGGAGTCAGCCCCAGCATTTT. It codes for CASSPSGTPRSQPQHF.

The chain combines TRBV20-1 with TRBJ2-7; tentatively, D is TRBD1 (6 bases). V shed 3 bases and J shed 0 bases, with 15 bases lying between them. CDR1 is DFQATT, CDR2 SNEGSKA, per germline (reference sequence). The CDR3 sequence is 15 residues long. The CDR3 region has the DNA TGCAGTGCTAGGGTGGGGGCCAGACTCTCCTACGAGCAGTACTTC. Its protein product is CSARVGARLSYEQYF.

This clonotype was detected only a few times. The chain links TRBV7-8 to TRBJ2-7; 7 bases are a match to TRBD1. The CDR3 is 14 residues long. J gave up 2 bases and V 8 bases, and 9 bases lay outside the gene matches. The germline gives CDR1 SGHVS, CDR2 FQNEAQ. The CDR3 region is CASGPLDRAYEQYF. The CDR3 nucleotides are TGTGCCAGCGGTCCTCTCGACAGGGCCTACGAGCAGTACTTC.

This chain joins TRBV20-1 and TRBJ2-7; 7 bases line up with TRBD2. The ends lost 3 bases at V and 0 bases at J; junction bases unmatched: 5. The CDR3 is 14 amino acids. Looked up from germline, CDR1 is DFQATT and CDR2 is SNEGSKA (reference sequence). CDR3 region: CSASLRDYSYEQYF. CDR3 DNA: TGCAGTGCTAGCCTCCGGGACTACTCCTACGAGCAGTACTTC.

This CDR3 reads CAWEWSGRPHTQYF. CDR3 DNA: TGTGCCTGGGAGTGGAGCGGGAGGCCTCATACGCAGTATTTT. J is TRBJ2-3 and V is TRBV30, with 9 bases fitting TRBD2. The CDR3 spans 14 residues. Germline V gene sequence: CDR1 GTSNPN, CDR2 SVGIG (reference sequence). The ends lost 5 bases at V and 7 bases at J; junction bases unmatched: 10.

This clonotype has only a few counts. The CDR3 nucleotides are TGTGCCAGCAGTCATCTTGACGAGCAGTACTTC. Protein: CASSHLDEQYF. The V gene is TRBV27, the J gene TRBJ2-7, with no clear D. V lost 5 bases and J lost 5, with 7 bases in between. This CDR3 has 11 residues. Germline V gene data show CDR1 as MNHEY and CDR2 as SMNVEV (reference sequence).

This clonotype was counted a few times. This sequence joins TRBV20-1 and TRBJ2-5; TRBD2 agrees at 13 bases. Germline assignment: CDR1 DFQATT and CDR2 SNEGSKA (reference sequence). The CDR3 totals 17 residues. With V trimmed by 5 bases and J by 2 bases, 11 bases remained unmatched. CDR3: CSAVSSGTSGDQETQYF. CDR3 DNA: TGCAGTGCTGTCTCCTCCGGGACTAGCGGGGATCAAGAGACCCAGTACTTC.

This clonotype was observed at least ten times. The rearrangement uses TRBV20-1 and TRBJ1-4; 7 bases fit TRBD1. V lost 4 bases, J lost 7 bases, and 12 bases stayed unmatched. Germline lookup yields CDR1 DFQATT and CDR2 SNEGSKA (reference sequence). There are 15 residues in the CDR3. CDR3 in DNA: TGCAGTGCTATCTGGGGACAGCTGGTGGGTGAAAAACTGTTTTTT. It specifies CSAIWGQLVGEKLFF.

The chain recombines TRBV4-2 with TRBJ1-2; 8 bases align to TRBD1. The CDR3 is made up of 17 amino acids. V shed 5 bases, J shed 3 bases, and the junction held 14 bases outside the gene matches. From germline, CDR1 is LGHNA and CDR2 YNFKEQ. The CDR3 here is CASSEPGQAEIDYGYTF. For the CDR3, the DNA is TGTGCCAGCAGCGAACCGGGACAGGCGGAGATTGACTATGGCTACACCTTC.

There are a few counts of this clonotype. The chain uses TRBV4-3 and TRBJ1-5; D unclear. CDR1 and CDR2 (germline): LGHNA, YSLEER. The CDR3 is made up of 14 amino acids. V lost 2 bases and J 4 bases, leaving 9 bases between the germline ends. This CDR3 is CASSQIGLNQPQHF. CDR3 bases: TGCGCCAGCAGCCAAATCGGCCTTAATCAGCCCCAGCATTTT.

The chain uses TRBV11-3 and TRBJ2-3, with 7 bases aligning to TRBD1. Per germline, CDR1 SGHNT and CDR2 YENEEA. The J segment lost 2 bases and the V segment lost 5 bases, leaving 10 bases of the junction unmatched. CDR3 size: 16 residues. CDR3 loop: CASSLRQGGTTDTQYF. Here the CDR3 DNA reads TGTGCCAGCAGCCTAAGACAGGGTGGGACCACAGATACGCAGTATTTT. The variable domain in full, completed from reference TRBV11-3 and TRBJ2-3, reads EAGVVQSPRYKIIEKKQPVAFWCNPISGHNTLYWYLQNLGQGPELLIRYENEEAVDDSQLPKDRFSAERLKGVDSTLKIQPAELGDSAVYLCASSLRQGGTTDTQYFGPGTRLTVL.

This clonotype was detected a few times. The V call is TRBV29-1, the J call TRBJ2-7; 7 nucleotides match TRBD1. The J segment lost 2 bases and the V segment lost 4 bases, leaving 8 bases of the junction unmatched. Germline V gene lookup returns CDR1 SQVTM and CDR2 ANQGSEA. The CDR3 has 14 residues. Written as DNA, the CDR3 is TGCAGCGTTGTAAGAGGGGGCCAGACCTACGAGCAGTACTTC. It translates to CSVVRGGQTYEQYF.

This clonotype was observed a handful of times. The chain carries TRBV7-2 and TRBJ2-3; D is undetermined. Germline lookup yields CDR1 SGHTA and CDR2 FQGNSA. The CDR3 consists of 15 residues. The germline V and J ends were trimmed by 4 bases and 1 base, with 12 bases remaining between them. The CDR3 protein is CASSYDGQGTDTQYF. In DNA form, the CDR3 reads TGTGCCAGCAGCTACGACGGCCAGGGCACAGATACGCAGTATTTT.

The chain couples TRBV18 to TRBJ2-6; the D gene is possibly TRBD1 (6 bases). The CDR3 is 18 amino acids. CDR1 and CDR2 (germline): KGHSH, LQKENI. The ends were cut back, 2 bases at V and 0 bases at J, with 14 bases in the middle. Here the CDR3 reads CASSPSRGMPSGANVLTF. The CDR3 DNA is TGTGCCAGCTCACCATCCAGGGGCATGCCCTCTGGGGCCAACGTCCTGACTTTC. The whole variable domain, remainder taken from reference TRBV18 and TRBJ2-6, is NAGVMQNPRHLVRRRGQEARLRCSPMKGHSHVYWYRQLPEEGLKFMVYLQKENIIDESGMPKERFSAEFPKEGPSILRIQQVVRGDSAAYFCASSPSRGMPSGANVLTFGAGSRLTVL.

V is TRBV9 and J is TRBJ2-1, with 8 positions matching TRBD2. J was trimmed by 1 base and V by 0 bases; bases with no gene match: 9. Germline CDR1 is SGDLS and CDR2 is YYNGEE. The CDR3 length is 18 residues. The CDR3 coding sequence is TGTGCCAGCAGCGTAGGTTTCGGGACTAGACCTTCCTACAATGAGCAGTTCTTC. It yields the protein CASSVGFGTRPSYNEQFF.

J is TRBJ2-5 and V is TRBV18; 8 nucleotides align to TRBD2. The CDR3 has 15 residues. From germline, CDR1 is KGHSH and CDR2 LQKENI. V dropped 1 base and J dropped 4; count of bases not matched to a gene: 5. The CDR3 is CASSPLREGPETQYF. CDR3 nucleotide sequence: TGTGCCAGCTCACCACTTCGGGAGGGCCCAGAGACCCAGTACTTC.

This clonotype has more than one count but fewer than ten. In DNA, the CDR3 is TGTGCCAGCAGTCGTGCAGGGAGCAATCAGCCCCAGCATTTT. Its protein product is CASSRAGSNQPQHF. The V call is TRBV3-1, the J call TRBJ1-5; D is possibly TRBD1 (5 bases). Trimming removed 6 bases at V and 1 base at J, with 10 bases between. The CDR3 runs to 14 residues. The V gene's germline CDR1 is LGHDT and CDR2 YNNKEL (reference sequence).

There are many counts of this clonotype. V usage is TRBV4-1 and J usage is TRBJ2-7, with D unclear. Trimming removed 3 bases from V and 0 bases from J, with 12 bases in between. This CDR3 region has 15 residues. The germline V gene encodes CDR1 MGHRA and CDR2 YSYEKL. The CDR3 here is CASSHQRLTSYEQYF. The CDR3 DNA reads TGCGCCAGCAGCCATCAACGCCTGACCTCCTACGAGCAGTACTTC.

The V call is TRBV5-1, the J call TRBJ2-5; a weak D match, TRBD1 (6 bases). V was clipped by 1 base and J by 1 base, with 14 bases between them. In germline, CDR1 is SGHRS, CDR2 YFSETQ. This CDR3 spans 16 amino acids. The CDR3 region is CASSLQKTGPQETQYF. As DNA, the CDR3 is TGCGCCAGCAGCTTGCAGAAGACAGGCCCCCAAGAGACCCAGTACTTC.